This T cell receptor (beta chain) was identified during a study of blood T cells in healthy people across ages. Germline V lookup: CDR1 LGHNA, CDR2 YNFKEQ. This CDR3 comprises 16 residues. Trimming left V 0 bases short and J 7 bases short, with 18 bases between. They isolated at least 6 million PBMCs from each sample. A second PCR of 7 to 11 cycles used a sample-barcoded 5' primer and a J-beta primer mix. Every single cDNA molecule received a tag from a template-switch adaptor with 12 random nucleotides. A single record per CDR3 protein comes from TCRdb applying MiXCR to the 5' RACE reads. The sample consists of roughly 2 million distinct CDR3 sequences, just under 50% of them appearing once.

This clonotype originated in a woman aged 40 to 49 in good health. The sample comprised blood. J is TRBJ1-2 and V is TRBV4-2; possible D gene TRBD1, 5 bases. Here the CDR3 reads CASSQDSVPGNGGYTF. In DNA, the CDR3 is TGTGCCAGCAGCCAAGATAGTGTACCAGGGAACGGTGGCTACACCTTC.